The 28 T cell receptor beta chains in this list originate from one sample, sequenced in a study of shared clonotypes between healthy human individuals. The protocol was immunoSEQ multiplex PCR, while the TCRdb copy is restricted to in-frame clones and leaves out a portion. The sample carries about 1.1 million clones, roughly 74% recorded once. The source material was memory CD4+ T cells from PBMCs. Subset here: CD45RA-negative fraction. The receptors originated from a man aged 18 to 29 in good health. Some clones in this sample may be carry-over from other donors' samples.

This clone was seen repeatedly, ten times or more. The rearrangement uses TRBV7-2 and TRBJ2-4, with unresolved D. Trimming removed 3 bases from V and 5 bases from J, with 8 bases in between. CDR1 is SGHTA, CDR2 FQGNSA, per germline. This CDR3 is built from 13 residues. CDR3 amino acids: CASSFQAQNIQYF. The DNA for the CDR3 is TGTGCCAGCAGCTTTCAGGCACAAAACATTCAGTACTTC.

This clone was recorded only once. CDR3 coding DNA: TGTGCCAGCAGCCCGGCAGACTTCTCTGGAAACACCATATATTTT. As protein: CASSPADFSGNTIYF. This chain uses TRBV21-1 with TRBJ1-3. TRBV21-1 is listed as a pseudogene. The CDR3 totals 15 residues.

This clone appeared a few times. This chain links TRBV6-1 with TRBJ1-2; D is unresolved. In germline, CDR1 is MNHNS, CDR2 SASEGT. The CDR3 is 11 residues long. V was shortened by 2 bases and J by 7 bases, with 5 bases between the two germline ends. The CDR3 DNA follows: TGTGCCAGCAGTGAATTCGGTGGCTACACCTTC. Translating it yields CASSEFGGYTF.

The chain couples TRBV7-9 to TRBJ2-7, with 8 bases matching TRBD2. Trimming took 3 bases from V and 2 from J; bases not matched to a gene: 3. Germline lookup yields CDR1 SEHNR and CDR2 FQNEAQ (reference sequence). The CDR3 loop spans 14 amino acids. Written as DNA, the CDR3 is TGTGCCAGCAGCTTCGGGGGGGTGGCCTACGAGCAGTACTTC. Translated, it gives CASSFGGVAYEQYF.

In this sample, this clone turned up once. This chain connects TRBV6-5 to TRBJ1-1; TRBD1 aligns across 11 bases. The V gene's germline CDR1 is MNHEY and CDR2 SVGAGI. Trimming removed 4 bases from V and 6 bases from J; junction bases left unmatched: 7. This CDR3 contains 15 residues. The CDR3 reads CASSSDRGLWAEAFF. The CDR3 nucleotides read TGTGCCAGCAGTTCGGACAGGGGGCTTTGGGCTGAAGCTTTCTTT.

The rearrangement joins TRBV11-2 to TRBJ2-1; 12 nucleotides agree with TRBD2. This CDR3 is built from 13 residues. Trimming cost V 5 bases and J 11 bases; bases outside gene matches: 4. CDR1 SGHAT and CDR2 FQNNGV come from the germline V gene. This chain's CDR3 is CASSLGLAGKQFF. In DNA, the CDR3 is TGTGCCAGCAGCCTCGGACTAGCGGGAAAGCAGTTCTTC.

Details on this clone: The sample holds other DNA sequences that translate to the same CDR3. The chain has TRBV5-1 and TRBJ1-1; D call uncertain. Germline-derived CDR1 and CDR2 are SGHRS and YFSETQ. The CDR3 contains 14 residues. V was pared by 1 base and J by 1 base, with 8 bases between. The CDR3 region is CASSLSRGNTEAFF. In nucleotides, the CDR3 is TGCGCCAGCAGCTTGTCTCGGGGGAACACTGAAGCTTTCTTT.

The chain carries TRBV6-1 and TRBJ1-2; tentative D call: TRBD1 (6 bases). The CDR3 totals 16 residues. Germline CDR1 MNHNS, CDR2 SASEGT. With 1 base removed from V and 4 bases from J, the gap between germline ends came to 16 bases. CDR3 nucleotide sequence: TGTGCCAGCAGTGAAGGGAGGTGGACCAGGGGCTATGGCTACACCTTC. Protein: CASSEGRWTRGYGYTF.

This rearrangement joins TRBV28 to TRBJ2-7; a possible D gene is TRBD2 (5 bases). CDR1 is MDHEN and CDR2 is SYDVKM in the germline V gene. The CDR3 has 19 amino acids. Trimming cost V 1 base and J 1 base, with 23 bases left between them. This chain's CDR3 is CASSLSSRLDSLWSYEQYF. In DNA, the CDR3 is TGTGCCAGCAGTTTATCTTCGCGCTTGGACTCTCTCTGGTCCTACGAGCAGTACTTC.

The chain employs TRBV14 and TRBJ1-2; D gene unclear. Germline CDR1 reads SGHDN; CDR2 reads FVKESK. This CDR3 has 13 residues. Trimming shortened V by 0 bases and J by 8 bases, and 10 bases separated the two germline ends. The CDR3 here is CASSQEVGRGYTF. The CDR3 nucleotides are TGTGCCAGCAGCCAAGAAGTAGGGCGAGGCTACACCTTC.

The rearrangement joins TRBV29-1 to TRBJ1-1; D gene uncertain. CDR1 SQVTM and CDR2 ANQGSEA come from the germline V gene. The V end was cut by 3 bases, the J end by 1 base, with 6 bases between. This CDR3 region has 12 residues. Written as DNA, the CDR3 is TGCAGCGTTGATATAGCGAACACTGAAGCTTTCTTT. It is translated as CSVDIANTEAFF.

V usage is TRBV4-2 and J usage is TRBJ1-1; D remains ambiguous. The CDR3 spans 14 residues. Trimming shortened V by 1 base and J by 7 bases, and 13 bases separated the two germline ends. CDR1 is LGHNA and CDR2 is YNFKEQ in the germline V gene. CDR3 coding DNA: TGTGCCAGCAGCCAAGTCACCGGGGTGGTTGAAGCTTTCTTT. Translated: CASSQVTGVVEAFF.

The J gene is TRBJ2-3, the V gene TRBV28, with TRBD2 matching 11 bases. Germline values: CDR1 MDHEN, CDR2 SYDVKM. The CDR3 loop spans 15 amino acids. The V segment lost 5 bases and the J segment 8 bases; nucleotides outside the gene matches: 9. The chain's CDR3 is CASSLLLAGGGTQYF. In DNA, the CDR3 is TGTGCCAGCAGTCTCCTTCTAGCGGGAGGCGGTACGCAGTATTTT.

Of note for this clone: This likely stems from a read error, as it lies one base from a far larger clone. The CDR3 here is CASSAGEGHTF. The CDR3 DNA is TGTGCCAGCAGTGCTGGTGAAGGCCACACCTTC. The V and J genes are TRBV2 and TRBJ1-2; D call uncertain. V lost 4 bases to trimming and J lost 12 bases, with 12 bases between them. The CDR3 sequence is 11 residues long. Germline V lookup: CDR1 SNHLY, CDR2 FYNNEI.

The CDR3 reads CASSKKRGTQYGYTF. CDR3 nucleotide sequence: TGTGCCAGCAGCAAAAAGAGGGGAACGCAATATGGCTACACCTTC. The chain has TRBV21-1 and TRBJ1-2. TRBV21-1 is a listed pseudogene. CDR3 length: 15 amino acids.

The V and J genes are TRBV7-8 and TRBJ2-1; D is possibly TRBD2 (7 bases). Germline V gives CDR1 SGHVS, CDR2 FQNEAQ. This CDR3 is built from 12 residues. V lost 6 bases and J 6 bases, leaving 9 bases between the germline ends. In DNA, the CDR3 is TGTGCCAGCAGGAGGGGGGGCAATGAGCAGTTCTTC. This sequence encodes CASRRGGNEQFF.

V usage is TRBV12-2 and J usage is TRBJ1-5; TRBD1, the table's D call, was not compared with the DNA. TRBV12-2 is classified as a pseudogene. The CDR3 is 17 amino acids. CDR3 in amino acids: CASRLGSRDYSNQPQHF. The CDR3 nucleotides read TGTGCAAGTCGCTTAGGCTCCAGGGATTATAGCAATCAGCCCCAGCATTTT.

The chain couples TRBV5-1 to TRBJ2-3, with 11 bases lining up with TRBD2. Germline assignment: CDR1 SGHRS and CDR2 YFSETQ. Germline trimming cut 3 bases from V and 0 bases from J; bases unmatched to any gene: 9. CDR3 length equals 18 residues. CDR3 DNA sequence: TGCGCCAGCAGCTCCAGACTAGCGGGGCCGGTTAGCACAGATACGCAGTATTTT. Protein: CASSSRLAGPVSTDTQYF.

The CDR3 coding sequence is TGTGCCAGCAGTTCTTCCGGAGGGGATAATACGCAGTATTTT. It translates to CASSSSGGDNTQYF. The genes are TRBV28 and TRBJ2-3; possible D gene TRBD2, 6 bases. This CDR3 is built from 14 residues. V gave up 4 bases and J gave up 7 bases, with 15 bases separating them. CDR1 and CDR2 from the germline V gene are MDHEN and SYDVKM.

Turning to this clone: This sample also contains other DNA sequences that code for the same CDR3. The rearrangement links TRBV7-2 to TRBJ2-3; 11 bases map to TRBD2. Germline lookup yields CDR1 SGHTA and CDR2 FQGNSA. V was pared by 1 base and J by 6 bases, with 6 bases of the junction left unmatched. The length of the CDR3 is 16 residues. This CDR3 is CASSLGLAGGADTQYF. Here the CDR3 DNA reads TGTGCCAGCAGCTTAGGCCTAGCGGGAGGCGCGGATACGCAGTATTTT.

This clone was counted between two and nine times. The chain uses TRBV7-2 and TRBJ2-5; a weak D match, TRBD2 (5 bases). Germline loops: CDR1 SGHTA, CDR2 FQGNSA. The CDR3 sequence is 12 residues long. V was cut by 7 bases and J by 2 bases, with 8 bases left in between. CDR3 protein: CASTEGQETQYF. CDR3 in DNA: TGTGCCAGCACTGAGGGACAAGAGACCCAGTACTTC.

Of note for this clone: One base separates it from a far larger clone, so it is likely a read error. The rearrangement links TRBV29-1 to TRBJ2-1; 11 bases align to TRBD2. CDR3 length: 16 amino acids. Germline V gene data show CDR1 as SQVTM and CDR2 as ANQGSEA. Trimming took 7 bases from V and 0 from J; bases not matched to a gene: 8. DNA of the CDR3: TGCAGCGGAGGAGGTAGCGGGAGGGGCTCCTACAATGAGCAGTTCTTC. It is translated as CSGGGSGRGSYNEQFF.

The rearrangement joins TRBV5-8 to TRBJ1-2; D unclear. Trimming removed 0 bases from V and 1 base from J, with 7 bases in between. Germline CDR1 and CDR2: SGHTS and YDEGEE. The CDR3 is made up of 14 amino acids. This CDR3 reads CASSLGADNYGYTF. DNA for the CDR3: TGTGCCAGCAGCTTGGGTGCAGATAACTATGGCTACACCTTC.

This clone was observed once. V is TRBV30 and J is TRBJ2-7, with 9 positions matching TRBD1. Per the germline V gene, CDR1 is GTSNPN and CDR2 is SVGIG (reference sequence). The CDR3 totals 16 residues. The V and J ends lost 3 bases and 6 bases, in that order; junction bases with no gene match: 15. Here the CDR3 reads CAWRREIGTGNGEQYF. Written as DNA, the CDR3 is TGTGCCTGGAGAAGAGAAATAGGGACAGGGAATGGCGAGCAGTACTTC.

In regard to this clone: At one end the junction does not follow the germline gene, possibly because of a read error. Distinct nucleotide sequences in the sample also encode this CDR3. The chain couples TRBV6-1 to TRBJ1-1; D possibly corresponds to TRBD1 (6 bases). The CDR3 is 13 residues long. CDR1 and CDR2 (germline): MNHNS, SASEGT. For the CDR3, the DNA is TGTGCCAGCAGGGGACACTTGAACACCGAAGCTTTCTTT. Translating gives CASRGHLNTEAFF.

The chain combines TRBV6-1 with TRBJ1-2, with 9 bases aligning to TRBD1. The CDR3 loop spans 14 amino acids. Germline-derived CDR1 and CDR2 are MNHNS and SASEGT. The V and J ends lost 4 bases and 4 bases, in that order; junction bases with no gene match: 4. CDR3 in DNA: TGTGCCAGCAGTGGGGACAGGGTTGTCTATGGCTACACCTTC. Residues: CASSGDRVVYGYTF.

This clone was counted between two and nine times. This sequence joins TRBV28 and TRBJ1-1, with D hard to call. With 6 bases removed from V and 7 bases from J, the gap between germline ends came to 15 bases. CDR3 length equals 13 residues. The germline CDR1 and CDR2 sequences are MDHEN and SYDVKM. This CDR3 reads CASSLSKYLEAFF. The DNA for the CDR3 is TGTGCCAGCAGCCTCTCTAAGTACCTTGAAGCTTTCTTT.

This clone showed up just a few times. This chain links TRBV5-1 with TRBJ1-1; possible D gene TRBD1, 5 bases. The germline gives CDR1 SGHRS, CDR2 YFSETQ. V lost 0 bases to trimming and J lost 3 bases, with 12 bases between them. This CDR3 has 15 amino acids. CDR3 coding DNA: TGCGCCAGCAGCTTGGCCGGGCCGGGGGACACTGAAGCTTTCTTT. It is translated as CASSLAGPGDTEAFF. Filled out from reference TRBV5-1 and TRBJ1-1, the complete variable domain reads KAGVTQTPRYLIKTRGQQVTLSCSPISGHRSVSWYQQTPGQGLQFLFEYFSETQRNKGNFPGRFSGRQFSNSRSEMNVSTLELGDSALYLCASSLAGPGDTEAFFGQGTRLTVV.